This T cell receptor (beta chain) was retrieved from a study of blood T cell repertoires in COVID-19. Study-wide context: COVID-19 samples collected from the United States, Italy and Spain covered acute and convalescent phases. The analysed material was cDNA or gDNA that came from T cells, B-cell-depleted T cells, or PBMCs.

From germline, CDR1 is SGHVS and CDR2 FQNEAQ. V lost 5 bases to trimming and J lost 4 bases; unmatched junction nucleotides: 12. This CDR3 has 16 residues. The authors' processing: Researchers report that nucleated cell counts were estimated from reference gene primer amplification. Sequencing was performed with immunoSEQ multiplex PCR; in TCRdb, only in-frame clones are kept and a portion is missing. V and J calls and clone size are those listed in that table; D and trimming were worked out from the DNA. The sample records more than 20,000 clones, about nine tenths being singletons. The sample holds one count of this clone.

The genes are TRBV7-8 and TRBJ2-3; the match to TRBD1 covers 7 bases. The sample was peripheral blood. This TCR derives from a man aged 50 to 60 with active COVID-19. The chain's CDR3 is CASSATTRGRADTQYF. Written as DNA, the CDR3 is TGTGCCAGCAGCGCAACGACGAGGGGGCGGGCAGATACGCAGTATTTT.